The 16 T cell receptor beta chains in this list originate from one sample, sequenced in a study of T cell responses to AZD1222 COVID-19 vaccine. Assay: immunoSEQ multiplex PCR; the TCRdb copy retains only in-frame clones and omits some. The sample records roughly 150,000 clones, approximately 91% being singletons. The sequences come from peripheral blood, collected on day 0 of AZD1222 vaccination. The origin of the receptors is an adult in good health.

The rearrangement joins TRBV3-1 (or the pseudogene TRBV3-2) to TRBJ2-1; 7 bases fit TRBD2. J gave up 3 bases and V 1 base, and 3 bases lay outside the gene matches. Germline CDR1 and CDR2: LGHDT and YNNKEL (reference sequence). The CDR3 spans 15 residues. The CDR3 DNA follows: TGTGCCAGCAGCCAAGGACTAGCAGACTACAATGAGCAGTTCTTC. Encoded protein: CASSQGLADYNEQFF.

In nucleotides, the CDR3 is TGTGCTACAGGGACGAACACCGGGGAGCTGTTTTTT. Translating gives CATGTNTGELFF. The chain employs TRBV19 and TRBJ2-2, with D possibly TRBD1 on 6 matching bases. Germline V gene data show CDR1 as LNHDA and CDR2 as SQIVND (reference sequence). The CDR3 covers 12 residues.

The chain links TRBV11-2 to TRBJ2-1; 10 bases line up with TRBD2. The V gene's germline CDR1 is SGHAT and CDR2 FQNNGV. This CDR3 contains 16 residues. Trimming cost V 5 bases and J 0 bases; bases outside gene matches: 4. The CDR3 spells CASSIRLAGSYNEQFF. The CDR3 coding sequence is TGTGCCAGCAGCATCCGACTAGCGGGCTCCTACAATGAGCAGTTCTTC. The full variable domain, in which reference TRBV11-2 and TRBJ2-1 provide the parts outside the CDR3, is EAGVAQSPRYKIIEKRQSVAFWCNPISGHATLYWYQQILGQGPKLLIQFQNNGVVDDSQLPKDRFSAERLKGVDSTLKIQPAKLEDSAVYLCASSIRLAGSYNEQFFGPGTRLTVL.

V gene TRBV10-3 combines with J gene TRBJ1-1; D perhaps matches TRBD1 (6 bases). This CDR3 contains 15 residues. Trimming stripped 6 bases from V and 3 bases from J, with 17 bases between. The V gene's germline CDR1 is ENHRY and CDR2 SYGVKD. The CDR3 region is CAIRPETGRDTEAFF. CDR3 sequence (DNA): TGTGCCATCAGGCCCGAAACAGGGAGGGACACTGAAGCTTTCTTT.

J is TRBJ2-5 and V is TRBV20-1, with 9 bases that match TRBD2. CDR3 length: 14 amino acids. Losses at the gene ends were 3 bases for V and 2 bases for J; bases not matched to a gene: 4. Germline loops: CDR1 DFQATT, CDR2 SNEGSKA (reference sequence). The DNA of the CDR3 is TGCAGTGCTAGTAGACTAGCGGTACAAGAGACCCAGTACTTC. Translating gives CSASRLAVQETQYF.

This chain uses TRBV2 with TRBJ2-1; 14 bases align to TRBD2. In germline, CDR1 is SNHLY, CDR2 FYNNEI. CDR3 length equals 16 residues. V shed 6 bases, J shed 1 base, and the junction held 2 bases outside the gene matches. CDR3 protein: CASRRLAGGSYNEQFF. The CDR3 nucleotides are TGTGCCAGCAGACGACTAGCGGGGGGGTCCTACAATGAGCAGTTCTTC.

The rearrangement links TRBV9 to TRBJ2-2, with 10 bases matching TRBD2. Trimming at V came to 2 bases and at J to 0 bases, leaving 1 base not matched to a gene. Looked up from germline, CDR1 is SGDLS and CDR2 is YYNGEE. The CDR3 has 16 amino acids. The CDR3 is CASSVTSGANTGELFF. DNA for the CDR3: TGTGCCAGCAGCGTCACTAGCGGGGCGAACACCGGGGAGCTGTTTTTT.

The rearrangement joins TRBV10-2 to TRBJ1-1; 8 nucleotides match TRBD1. Per germline, CDR1 WSHSY and CDR2 SAAADI. With V trimmed by 5 bases and J by 1 base, 3 bases remained unmatched. The CDR3 sequence is 14 residues long. In DNA, the CDR3 is TGCGCCAGCAGTCCGACAGGGGCGAACACTGAAGCTTTCTTT. Protein product: CASSPTGANTEAFF.

The chain uses TRBV19 and TRBJ1-6; 8 bases fit TRBD1. CDR1 and CDR2 (germline): LNHDA, SQIVND (reference sequence). The CDR3 is 15 residues long. After removal of 6 bases from V and 8 bases from J, the junction contained 9 bases not matched to a gene. Written as DNA, the CDR3 is TGTGCCAGTAGGCTCGACAGGGGATGGGATTCACCCCTCCACTTT. This translates into CASRLDRGWDSPLHF.

This clone was found once. V usage is TRBV5-3 and J usage is TRBJ2-7; D uncertain. TRBV5-3 is placed among ORFs of uncertain function. V was cut by 5 bases and J by 0 bases, with 18 bases left in between. There are 16 residues in the CDR3. The CDR3: CARSTGRRACSYEQYF. Written as DNA, the CDR3 is TGTGCCAGAAGTACTGGTAGGCGAGCCTGCTCCTACGAGCAGTACTTC.

CDR3 DNA sequence: TGCGCCAGCAGCCAAATTCCACTAGGGGCAACTAATGAAAAACTGTTTTTT. This codes for CASSQIPLGATNEKLFF. The V gene is TRBV4-3, the J gene TRBJ1-4, with a possible D match to TRBD1 (5 bases). With 2 bases removed from V and 0 bases from J, the gap between germline ends came to 13 bases. The CDR3 contains 17 residues. Germline V gene lookup returns CDR1 LGHNA and CDR2 YSLEER.

The chain links TRBV6-5 to TRBJ1-1; D may be TRBD1 (6 bases). The V end was cut by 6 bases, the J end by 1 base, with 12 bases between. The CDR3 extends over 14 amino acids. The germline V gene has CDR1 MNHEY and CDR2 SVGAGI. The CDR3 spells CASRLQGGNTEAFF. The CDR3 DNA is TGTGCCAGCAGACTACAGGGAGGGAACACTGAAGCTTTCTTT.

V usage is TRBV5-1 and J usage is TRBJ2-5, with TRBD1 matching over 9 bases. With 2 bases clipped from V and 5 bases from J, the junction kept 4 bases outside the gene matches. This CDR3 region has 14 residues. Germline loops: CDR1 SGHRS, CDR2 YFSETQ. This CDR3 is CASSFTGGGETQYF. Here the CDR3 DNA reads TGCGCCAGCAGCTTCACAGGGGGCGGGGAGACCCAGTACTTC.

The genes are TRBV30 and TRBJ2-1; D remains unclear. The CDR3 spans 14 residues. From germline, CDR1 is GTSNPN and CDR2 SVGIG (reference sequence). The V end lost 2 bases, the J end lost 0 bases, and 8 bases lay between the germline ends. In nucleotides, the CDR3 is TGTGCCTGGAGTAGTTCGAGCTCCTACAATGAGCAGTTCTTC. Amino acid sequence: CAWSSSSSYNEQFF.

The J gene is TRBJ1-6, the V gene TRBV14; D is uncertain. Germline CDR1 reads SGHDN; CDR2 reads FVKESK. Trimming took 1 base from V and 10 from J, leaving 14 bases between them. The CDR3 is made up of 15 amino acids. The chain's CDR3 is CASSQAVGERSPLHF. As DNA, the CDR3 is TGTGCCAGCAGCCAAGCAGTCGGCGAGAGATCACCCCTCCACTTT.

J is TRBJ2-2 and V is TRBV24-1; D not certain. Germline CDR1 reads KGHDR; CDR2 reads SFDVKD. V was shortened by 2 bases and J by 7 bases, with 7 bases between the two germline ends. The CDR3 runs to 13 residues. DNA for the CDR3: TGTGCCACCAGTGATTCGTTGTACGGGGAGCTGTTTTTT. Amino acid sequence: CATSDSLYGELFF.